A selection of T cell receptor beta chains follows, all from one sample in a study of cytomegalovirus exposure and HLA in healthy donors. The table came from immunoSEQ multiplex PCR; TCRdb's copy has only in-frame clones and leaves some out. The sample holds around 120,000 clones; 81% are singletons and the top ten take about 0.75%. Material: PBMCs. The receptors were sampled from a man between 18 and 35 years old in good health and CMV-seronegative. Each CDR3 is given with its conserved first and last residue. Each record gives: clone size, D gene, V gene, J gene, CDR3 DNA, CDR3 protein. The D gene is left open where the match is weak. Part of the rows lack a size; the others show once, few, many or a class for expanded clones.

>-|-|TRBV7-2|TRBJ2-1
TGTGCCACCCGGGGGGCGGATTCCTACAATGAGCAGTTCTTC
CATRGADSYNEQFF
>once|-|TRBV6-5|TRBJ1-4
TGTGCCAGCAGTTACATTCAGGGCGCTGAAAAACTGTTTTTT
CASSYIQGAEKLFF
>-|TRBD1|TRBV7-9|TRBJ1-1
TGTGCCAGCAGTGGGGGCAGGGGGCGCAAGGTGAACACTGAAGCTTTCTTT
CASSGGRGRKVNTEAFF
>-|-|TRBV19|TRBJ1-2
TGTGCCAGCCTCAAGACCATCGAGGGTGGCTACACCTTC
CASLKTIEGGYTF
>-|TRBD1|TRBV11-2|TRBJ2-6
TGTGCCAGCAGGCCGGGACAGGGAGCTTCTGGGGCCAACGTCCTGACTTTC
CASRPGQGASGANVLTF
>-|TRBD1|TRBV16|TRBJ1-2
TGTGCCAGCAGCCAAGGACAGGGGGGACCAATTTCGGATGGCTACACCTTC
CASSQGQGGPISDGYTF
>-|TRBD1|TRBV28|TRBJ1-2
TGTGCCCTCCAGGACAGGTTAAACTATGGCTACACCTTC
CALQDRLNYGYTF
>-|-|TRBV28|TRBJ1-6
TGTGCCAGCAGTTTATTGGTCGGGACTTCAGGGTCACCCCTCCACTTT
CASSLLVGTSGSPLHF
>-|TRBD1|TRBV2|TRBJ2-2
TGTGCCAGCCCCAGGGGGACAGGACGTATGTCCGGGGAGCTGTTTTTT
CASPRGTGRMSGELFF
>-|TRBD2|TRBV27|TRBJ2-1
TGTGCCAGCAGTTTAAGGGGACTAGCGTCTGAGCAGTTCTTC
CASSLRGLASEQFF
>-|TRBD1|TRBV29-1|TRBJ1-1
TGCAGCGCCAGGACAGGGGAAACCACTGAAGCTTTCTTT
CSARTGETTEAFF
>-|TRBD1|TRBV9|TRBJ2-6
TGTGCCAGCAGCGGCGACAGGGACACTGGGGCCAACGTCCTGACTTTC
CASSGDRDTGANVLTF
>-|-|TRBV6-1|TRBJ2-5
TGTGCCAGCAGTGTTCAGGAACAAGAGACCCAGTACTTC
CASSVQEQETQYF
>-|TRBD1|TRBV25-1|TRBJ1-1
TGTGCCAGCAGCACCCGGGACAGGGGAGACACTGAAGCTTTCTTT
CASSTRDRGDTEAFF
>-|-|TRBV15|TRBJ2-1
TGTGCCACCAGCAACATCCAGGGGATTTCAATGTTCTTC
CATSNIQGISMFF
>-|-|TRBV19|TRBJ1-4
TGTGCCAGTAGTATACGCCCCTCGAGCGAAAAACTGTTTTTT
CASSIRPSSEKLFF
>-|-|TRBV2|TRBJ2-2
TGTGCCAGCAAGAGAGAGGGTTCGAACACCGGGGAGCTGTTTTTT
CASKREGSNTGELFF
>-|-|TRBV30|TRBJ2-4
TGTGCCTGGACGGCCGTGGACTGGAACATTCAGTACTTC
CAWTAVDWNIQYF
>-|TRBD2|TRBV19|TRBJ2-7
TGTGCCAGTTTGGGCGGGGGAGAGCAGTACTTC
CASLGGGEQYF
>-|TRBD1|TRBV5-1|TRBJ1-2
TGCGCCAGCAGCCCGGGACAGATCTATGGCTACACCTTC
CASSPGQIYGYTF
>-|TRBD1|TRBV5-8|TRBJ1-4
TGTGCCAGCAGCTTGGAGGGGGACAGGGGTGAAAAACTGTTTTTT
CASSLEGDRGEKLFF
>few|-|TRBV27|TRBJ2-7
TGTGCCAGCAGTTTAAACAGGGCCGAGCAGTACTTC
CASSLNRAEQYF
>-|-|TRBV7-2|TRBJ1-2
TGTGCCAGCAGCTTAGAATCTGAGGCAGCGTATGGCTACACCTTC
CASSLESEAAYGYTF
>-|TRBD1|TRBV5-5|TRBJ1-4
TGTGCCAGCAGCTCTTACAACACAGGGGCAATTGAGGAACTGTTTTTT
CASSSYNTGAIEELFF
>-|-|TRBV2|TRBJ1-1
TGTGCCAGCAGGCCGGTCGGGACTGAAGCTTTCTTT
CASRPVGTEAFF
>-|-|TRBV2|TRBJ2-7
TGTGCCAGCAGTGCCCTAAGAACCTACGAGCAGTACTTC
CASSALRTYEQYF
>-|-|TRBV9|TRBJ2-6
TGTGCCAGCAGCGTATCGGCAGGGCGCTCTGGGGCCAACGTCCTGACTTTC
CASSVSAGRSGANVLTF
>-|TRBD1|TRBV10-2|TRBJ1-5
TGCGCCAGCAGTGATTCGGGACAGGGAGGGGGAGGGGTCAATCAGCCCCAGCATTTT
CASSDSGQGGGGVNQPQHF
>-|-|TRBV29-1|TRBJ2-2
TGCAGCGTTCGCCTTAGCGGAGGGTCCCTATCGAACACCGGGGAGCTGTTTTTT
CSVRLSGGSLSNTGELFF
>once|-|TRBV5-1|TRBJ1-1
TGCGCCAGCAGGGGAGGGGGGATGAACACTGAAGCTTTCTTT
CASRGGGMNTEAFF
>-|TRBD1|TRBV30|TRBJ1-5
TGTGCCTGGAGTGACCAAAAAGACAGGGGTAATCAGCCCCAGCATTTT
CAWSDQKDRGNQPQHF
>-|TRBD1|TRBV14|TRBJ2-7
TGTGCCAGCAGCCAAAGGTCCGATCTCACCGGGACAGAAATTACCTACGAGCAGTACTTC
CASSQRSDLTGTEITYEQYF
>-|-|TRBV19|TRBJ1-1
TGTGCCAGTAGTACGGCAGGCAGTTTGAACACTGAAGCTTTCTTT
CASSTAGSLNTEAFF